These 11 T cell receptor beta chains were sequenced from one sample in a study of blood T cell repertoires in COVID-19. Assay used: immunoSEQ multiplex PCR; TCRdb lists only in-frame clones, some missing. This sample has some 350,000 clones; more than 80% occur once, and the top ten carry 2.5% to 3.5%. Sequencing input: peripheral blood. The source is a woman in her 30s with COVID-19, enrolled during active disease.

V is TRBV28 and J is TRBJ2-1, with 7 bases aligning to TRBD2. The CDR3 runs to 16 residues. Germline trimming cut 3 bases from V and 9 bases from J; bases unmatched to any gene: 14. CDR1 is MDHEN, CDR2 SYDVKM, per germline. Here the CDR3 reads CASSFGAGVPRIEQFF. The CDR3 coding sequence is TGTGCCAGCAGTTTCGGTGCGGGGGTCCCCCGGATTGAGCAGTTCTTC. Filled out from reference TRBV28 and TRBJ2-1, the complete variable domain reads DVKVTQSSRYLVKRTGEKVFLECVQDMDHENMFWYRQDPGLGLRLIYFSYDVKMKEKGDIPEGYSVSREKKERFSLILESASTNQTSMYLCASSFGAGVPRIEQFFGPGTRLTVL.

This chain joins TRBV6-2 or TRBV6-3 and TRBJ1-3; D is ambiguous. V lost 2 bases to trimming and J lost 4 bases, with 6 bases between them. This CDR3 is 13 amino acids long. In germline, CDR1 is MNHEY, CDR2 SVGEGT. The CDR3 coding sequence is TGTGCCAGCAGTTACGGACTGGGAAACACCATATATTTT. Its protein is CASSYGLGNTIYF.

The V gene is TRBV5-6, the J gene TRBJ2-5; no firm D call. Germline CDR1 reads SGHDT; CDR2 reads YYEEEE. Between the trimmed V and J ends, which lost 4 bases and 8 bases, there was a span of 12 bases. CDR3 size: 12 residues. The CDR3 sequence is CASSPGVLTQYF. The CDR3 nucleotides read TGTGCCAGCAGCCCGGGTGTGTTAACCCAGTACTTC. The whole variable domain, filled in from reference TRBV5-6 and TRBJ2-5, reads DAGVTQSPTHLIKTRGQQVTLRCSPKSGHDTVSWYQQALGQGPQFIFQYYEEEERQRGNFPDRFSGHQFPNYSSELNVNALLLGDSALYLCASSPGVLTQYFGPGTRLLVL.

The J gene is TRBJ2-6, the V gene TRBV28; D remains unclear. With 4 bases removed from V and 0 bases from J, the gap between germline ends came to 10 bases. This CDR3 region has 16 residues. Germline CDR1 is MDHEN and CDR2 is SYDVKM. This CDR3 reads CASSSAPSSGANVLTF. The DNA of the CDR3 is TGTGCCAGCAGTTCCGCACCGAGCTCTGGGGCCAACGTCCTGACTTTC.

The chain has TRBV19 and TRBJ1-3, with D perhaps matching TRBD1 (5 bases). Trimming took off 5 bases at V and 2 bases at J, with 10 bases between the two ends. The CDR3 loop spans 14 amino acids. CDR1 and CDR2 from the germline V gene are LNHDA and SQIVND (reference sequence). The CDR3, as DNA: TGTGCCAGTAGTCTTCAGGGTGCTGGAAACACCATATATTTT. Translating gives CASSLQGAGNTIYF. The whole variable domain, remainder taken from reference TRBV19 and TRBJ1-3, is DGGITQSPKYLFRKEGQNVTLSCEQNLNHDAMYWYRQDPGQGLRLIYYSQIVNDFQKGDIAEGYSVSREKKESFPLTVTSAQKNPTAFYLCASSLQGAGNTIYFGEGSWLTVV.

The chain carries TRBV5-4 and TRBJ2-2, with 9 positions matching TRBD1. With V trimmed by 4 bases and J by 2 bases, 3 bases remained unmatched. This CDR3 region has 15 residues. Germline CDR1 is SGHNT and CDR2 is YYREEE (reference sequence). The CDR3 loop is CASSTGGSNTGELFF. The CDR3 nucleotides are TGTGCCAGCAGCACAGGGGGCAGTAACACCGGGGAGCTGTTTTTT.

The chain is built from TRBV6-5 and TRBJ1-6; D may be TRBD1 (6 bases). Germline CDR1 is MNHEY and CDR2 is SVGAGI. CDR3 length: 13 residues. V lost 5 bases and J lost 5, with 7 bases in between. The DNA of the CDR3 is TGTGCCAGCAGTCGGGACAATAATTCACCCCTCCACTTT. This codes for CASSRDNNSPLHF.

This chain links TRBV5-4 with TRBJ2-3; D is perhaps TRBD1 (5 bases). The CDR3 is made up of 17 amino acids. V was cut by 1 base and J by 3 bases, with 18 bases left in between. Germline values: CDR1 SGHNT, CDR2 YYREEE (reference sequence). CDR3 coding DNA: TGTGCCAGCAGCTTGAGAAGGGGCAGGGTAGGGACAGATACGCAGTATTTT. This gives the protein CASSLRRGRVGTDTQYF.

The chain employs TRBV9 and TRBJ2-2; 12 bases line up with TRBD1. Germline-derived CDR1 and CDR2 are SGDLS and YYNGEE. V was pared by 3 bases and J by 7 bases, with 10 bases of the junction left unmatched. The CDR3 totals 17 residues. CDR3 sequence reads: CASSAFGTGGAGGELFF. The CDR3 nucleotides read TGTGCCAGCAGCGCCTTTGGGACAGGGGGCGCGGGCGGGGAGCTGTTTTTT.

V gene TRBV10-1 combines with J gene TRBJ2-1, with 7 bases identical to TRBD2. Germline V lookup: CDR1 WNHNN, CDR2 SYGVQD (reference sequence). There are 15 residues in the CDR3. Germline trimming cut 1 base from V and 9 bases from J; bases unmatched to any gene: 9. The CDR3 loop reads CASSEFRLAETEQFF. DNA for the CDR3: TGCGCCAGCAGTGAGTTTCGGCTAGCGGAAACTGAGCAGTTCTTC.

The CDR3 DNA sequence: TGTGCCAGCAGCGTACAGGACAGGGGGGAGGACTATGGCTACACCTTC. Amino acid sequence: CASSVQDRGEDYGYTF. This rearrangement joins TRBV9 to TRBJ1-2, with TRBD1 matching 10 bases. CDR3 length equals 16 residues. Looked up from germline, CDR1 is SGDLS and CDR2 is YYNGEE. Trimming at V came to 1 base and at J to 3 bases, leaving 6 bases not matched to a gene.